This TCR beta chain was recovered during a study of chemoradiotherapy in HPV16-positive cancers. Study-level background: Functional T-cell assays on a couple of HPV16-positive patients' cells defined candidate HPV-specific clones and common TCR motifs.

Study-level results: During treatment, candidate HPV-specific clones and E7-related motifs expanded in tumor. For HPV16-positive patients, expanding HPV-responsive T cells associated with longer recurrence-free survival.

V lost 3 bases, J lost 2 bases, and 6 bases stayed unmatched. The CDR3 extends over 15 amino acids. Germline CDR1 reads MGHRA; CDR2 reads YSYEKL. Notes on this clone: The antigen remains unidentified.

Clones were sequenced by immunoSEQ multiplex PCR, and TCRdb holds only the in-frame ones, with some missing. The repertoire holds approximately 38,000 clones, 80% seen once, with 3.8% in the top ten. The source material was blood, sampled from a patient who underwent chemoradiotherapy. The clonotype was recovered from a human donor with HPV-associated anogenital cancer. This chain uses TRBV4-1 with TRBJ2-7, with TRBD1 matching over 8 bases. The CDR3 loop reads CASSHQDRGPYEQYF. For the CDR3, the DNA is TGCGCCAGCAGCCATCAAGACAGGGGTCCCTACGAGCAGTACTTC.